A single T cell receptor (beta chain) is shown here with its context. Sequencing was performed with immunoSEQ multiplex PCR; in TCRdb, only in-frame clones are kept and a portion is missing. The sample includes 200,000 to 300,000 clones, around 84% of them seen just once. This record comes from a study of blood T cell repertoires in COVID-19. Study as a whole: Samples taken during acute and convalescent COVID-19 were collected in the United States, Italy and Spain. T cells, B-cell-depleted T cells, or PBMCs provided the cDNA or gDNA that served as material.

Allocation to cohorts depended on clinical history reported by the participants. Germline lookup yields CDR1 SQVTM and CDR2 ANQGSEA. V was cut by 6 bases and J by 4 bases, with 9 bases left in between. The CDR3 extends over 11 amino acids. This receptor was identified in a man between 40 and 49 years old who had recovered from COVID-19. The chain links TRBV29-1 to TRBJ1-2; D remains unclear. The material sequenced was PBMCs or T cells enriched from blood (not recorded which). The CDR3 DNA sequence: TGCAGCGTGCGTTTCTCCTATGGCTACACCTTC. Its translation is CSVRFSYGYTF.